The 13 T cell receptor beta chains listed next were all sequenced from one sample in a study of blood T cell repertoires in COVID-19. Assay used: immunoSEQ multiplex PCR; TCRdb lists only in-frame clones, some missing. The sample contains about 200,000 clones, 80% to 95% of which appear only once. Material for sequencing was peripheral blood. Receptor source: a man in his forties or fifties with acute or convalescent COVID-19.

The V and J genes are TRBV7-3 and TRBJ1-5, with 7 bases that match TRBD1. Germline CDR1 reads SGHTA; CDR2 reads FQGTGA. V lost 5 bases to trimming and J lost 6 bases; unmatched junction nucleotides: 10. The CDR3 contains 15 residues. In nucleotides, the CDR3 is TGTGCCAGCAGCAACCGGCGACAGGGTGTTCAGCCCCAGCATTTT. Protein: CASSNRRQGVQPQHF.

V and J are TRBV24-1 and TRBJ2-3, with a possible D match to TRBD2 (7 bases). Germline V gene lookup returns CDR1 KGHDR and CDR2 SFDVKD. The CDR3 length is 16 residues. V was trimmed by 4 bases and J by 2 bases, leaving 15 bases between them. The CDR3 reads CATSDRRGRATDTQYF. The CDR3 DNA follows: TGTGCCACCAGTGACAGGAGGGGGAGGGCCACAGATACGCAGTATTTT.

V and J are TRBV11-2 and TRBJ1-3; 7 bases line up with TRBD1. The CDR3 spans 15 residues. CDR1 and CDR2 (germline): SGHAT, FQNNGV. After removal of 5 bases from V and 0 bases from J, the junction contained 4 bases not matched to a gene. CDR3 in DNA: TGTGCCAGCAGCCTGGACAGGCTCTCTGGAAACACCATATATTTT. Protein sequence: CASSLDRLSGNTIYF.

The V gene is TRBV27, the J gene TRBJ1-2; 7 positions match TRBD1. Germline V lookup: CDR1 MNHEY, CDR2 SMNVEV (reference sequence). J was trimmed by 14 bases and V by 3 bases; bases with no gene match: 12. CDR3 length equals 13 residues. The CDR3 DNA reads TGTGCCAGCAGTTTGGTAAGGGGGCGCATCGAAACCTTC. Translated: CASSLVRGRIETF.

The chain employs TRBV19 and TRBJ2-5, with 10 nucleotides matching TRBD2. Germline CDR1 is LNHDA and CDR2 is SQIVND (reference sequence). The CDR3 contains 12 residues. J lost 6 bases, V lost 9 bases, and 4 bases had no gene match. The CDR3 nucleotides are TGTGCCAGCGGGACTAGCGCCCAGACCCAGTACTTC. Protein: CASGTSAQTQYF.

CDR3: CASSSRTGGYGYTF. Here the CDR3 DNA reads TGTGCCAGCAGTTCCCGGACAGGGGGTTATGGCTACACCTTC. The chain combines TRBV27 with TRBJ1-2; 10 bases agree with TRBD1. This CDR3 comprises 14 residues. The germline CDR1 and CDR2 sequences are MNHEY and SMNVEV (reference sequence). After removal of 4 bases from V and 5 bases from J, the junction contained 4 bases not matched to a gene.

The chain is built from TRBV12-5 and TRBJ2-5; the D gene is possibly TRBD1 (10 bases). CDR1 is LGHNT and CDR2 is FRNRAP in the germline V gene. This CDR3 region has 22 residues. Trimming left V 0 bases short and J 5 bases short, with 34 bases between. The CDR3 protein is CASGLVPGTGDSAGGRSETQYF. DNA of the CDR3: TGTGCTAGTGGTTTGGTCCCTGGGACAGGGGATTCGGCGGGGGGGCGCTCTGAGACCCAGTACTTC. The full variable domain, its missing parts supplied by reference TRBV12-5 and TRBJ2-5, is DARVTQTPRHKVTEMGQEVTMRCQPILGHNTVFWYRQTMMQGLELLAYFRNRAPLDDSGMPKDRFSAEMPDATLATLKIQPSEPRDSAVYFCASGLVPGTGDSAGGRSETQYFGPGTRLLVL.

The V gene is TRBV11-3, the J gene TRBJ2-1; maybe TRBD2 (6 bases). V lost 0 bases to trimming and J lost 9 bases, with 15 bases between them. The germline CDR1 and CDR2 sequences are SGHNT and YENEEA. The CDR3 runs 15 residues. The CDR3 loop is CASSLDERAGSEQFF. The CDR3 coding sequence is TGTGCCAGCAGCTTAGATGAGCGGGCGGGGAGTGAGCAGTTCTTC.

This chain uses TRBV28 with TRBJ1-5, with D unclear. The V gene's germline CDR1 is MDHEN and CDR2 SYDVKM. The CDR3 sequence is 12 residues long. Trimming left V 4 bases short and J 7 bases short, with 8 bases between. In DNA, the CDR3 is TGTGCCAGCAGTTCACTTTGGCAGCCCCAGCATTTT. Its protein product is CASSSLWQPQHF.

The CDR3 loop is CASSLEVRPNSPLHF. CDR3 coding DNA: TGTGCCAGCAGTTTGGAGGTCAGGCCTAATTCACCCCTCCACTTT. V usage is TRBV27 and J usage is TRBJ1-6; D is ambiguous. Trimming left V 3 bases short and J 6 bases short, with 12 bases between. This CDR3 spans 15 amino acids. Per the germline V gene, CDR1 is MNHEY and CDR2 is SMNVEV (reference sequence).

The V call is TRBV5-1, the J call TRBJ1-1; 11 bases match TRBD1. Trimming removed 4 bases from V and 0 bases from J; junction bases left unmatched: 11. Germline V gene sequence: CDR1 SGHRS, CDR2 YFSETQ. This CDR3 has 18 amino acids. CDR3 sequence: CASSLGTGGWSMNTEAFF. The CDR3 nucleotides are TGCGCCAGCAGCCTAGGGACAGGGGGTTGGAGCATGAACACTGAAGCTTTCTTT.

This clone has only a few counts. A read error may produce the germline difference seen at one junction end. V is TRBV11-1 and J is TRBJ2-7; 10 bases agree with TRBD1. The germline gives CDR1 SGHAT, CDR2 FQDESV (reference sequence). This CDR3 has 12 residues. The CDR3, as DNA: TGTGCCAGCAGCCACCGGGACAGGGGCACCTTTTTC. This translates into CASSHRDRGTFF.

This rearrangement joins TRBV7-6 to TRBJ1-1, with a possible D match to TRBD1 (6 bases). Germline CDR1 SGHVS, CDR2 FNYEAQ. The V end lost 1 base, the J end lost 0 bases, and 24 bases lay between the germline ends. This CDR3 contains 20 residues. The CDR3 reads CASSLVDGRQGMTMNTEAFF. In DNA, the CDR3 is TGTGCCAGCAGCTTAGTAGATGGCCGTCAGGGGATGACCATGAACACTGAAGCTTTCTTT.